Shown below are 31 T cell receptor beta chains from a single sample sequenced in a study of T-cell reconstitution after alpha-beta-depleted transplantation in children. Using unique molecular identifiers, the investigators prepared the TCRbeta library. TCRdb processed the PCR reads anew with MiXCR; each CDR3 protein has one entry. Of a few hundred thousand distinct CDR3 sequences in the sample, about 17% were seen once. Sequenced here: PBMCs, mostly from graft donor cells, sampled 360 days after TCRalphabeta/CD19-depleted stem cell transplant. Every receptor here comes from a boy under two years old who had a stem cell transplant for Wiskott-Aldrich syndrome, so the T cells may come from the graft donor.

Only a few counts were recorded for this clonotype. The rearrangement links TRBV20-1 to TRBJ2-5, with D perhaps TRBD2 (6 bases). V gave up 1 base and J gave up 1 base, with 10 bases separating them. The CDR3 contains 14 residues. The germline CDR1 and CDR2 sequences are DFQATT and SNEGSKA (reference sequence). CDR3 DNA sequence: TGCAGTGCTAGAGTGGACTACCGCCAAGAGACCCAGTACTTC. Amino acids: CSARVDYRQETQYF.

This chain uses TRBV2 with TRBJ2-5, with TRBD2 matching 10 bases. J was trimmed by 5 bases and V by 6 bases; bases with no gene match: 3. Looked up from germline, CDR1 is SNHLY and CDR2 is FYNNEI. The CDR3 runs 13 residues. CDR3 DNA: TGTGCCAGCAGCTCTAGCGGGAGTGAGACCCAGTACTTC. Translated, it gives CASSSSGSETQYF.

In DNA form, the CDR3 reads TGCGCCAGCAGCTTGGGGCGGATCTCGATAGAGACCCAGTACTTC. It is translated as CASSLGRISIETQYF. The chain carries TRBV5-1 and TRBJ2-5, with D unclear. Germline assignment: CDR1 SGHRS and CDR2 YFSETQ. V was cut by 0 bases and J by 4 bases, with 13 bases left in between. The CDR3 covers 15 residues.

Only a few counts were recorded for this clonotype. The V and J genes are TRBV10-3 and TRBJ1-1, with 7 bases matching TRBD1. Germline lookup yields CDR1 ENHRY and CDR2 SYGVKD. The J segment lost 9 bases and the V segment lost 6 bases, leaving 7 bases of the junction unmatched. This CDR3 contains 12 residues. The CDR3 bases are TGTGCCATCAGCCTTACAGGGGATAAAGCTTTCTTT. Amino acids: CAISLTGDKAFF.

The gene calls are TRBV20-1 and TRBJ1-2; TRBD1 matches at 7 bases. Germline V lookup: CDR1 DFQATT, CDR2 SNEGSKA (reference sequence). CDR3 size: 13 residues. With V trimmed by 4 bases and J by 2 bases, 4 bases remained unmatched. This chain's CDR3 is CSATQGGNYGYTF. In DNA form, the CDR3 reads TGCAGTGCTACCCAGGGGGGAAACTATGGCTACACCTTC.

V usage is TRBV6-2 or TRBV6-3 and J usage is TRBJ2-1; TRBD2 agrees at 9 bases. Germline V gene lookup returns CDR1 MNHEY and CDR2 SVGEGT. V shed 4 bases and J 8 bases; nucleotides not matched to a gene: 9. The CDR3 contains 15 residues. The DNA for the CDR3 is TGTGCCAGCAGTTCGGGGCGGGAGGGCCGAGATGAGCAGTTCTTC. It yields the protein CASSSGREGRDEQFF.

The sample holds a few counts of this clonotype. The rearrangement joins TRBV28 to TRBJ1-1; TRBD1 aligns across 7 bases. This CDR3 is built from 11 residues. The germline V gene has CDR1 MDHEN and CDR2 SYDVKM. V shed 5 bases and J 11 bases; nucleotides not matched to a gene: 5. CDR3 sequence reads: CASSLGQLAFF. In DNA form, the CDR3 reads TGTGCCAGCAGTCTGGGACAGCTTGCTTTCTTT.

This clonotype showed up just a few times. The rearrangement uses TRBV24-1 and TRBJ2-1; 14 nucleotides match TRBD2. Germline V gene sequence: CDR1 KGHDR, CDR2 SFDVKD. With 9 bases clipped from V and 1 base from J, the junction kept 4 bases outside the gene matches. The CDR3 is 16 amino acids. CDR3 nucleotides: TGTGCCACCGGGACTAGCGGGAGAAAGTCCTACAATGAGCAGTTCTTC. Translating gives CATGTSGRKSYNEQFF.

This chain uses TRBV28 with TRBJ2-5; D possibly corresponds to TRBD2 (5 bases). Trimming removed 7 bases from V and 0 bases from J, with 9 bases in between. The germline CDR1 and CDR2 sequences are MDHEN and SYDVKM. CDR3 length equals 13 residues. The CDR3 DNA follows: TGTGCCAGCACCGACTACAACCAAGAGACCCAGTACTTC. This sequence encodes CASTDYNQETQYF. Full variable domain (rest looked up from reference TRBV28 and TRBJ2-5): DVKVTQSSRYLVKRTGEKVFLECVQDMDHENMFWYRQDPGLGLRLIYFSYDVKMKEKGDIPEGYSVSREKKERFSLILESASTNQTSMYLCASTDYNQETQYFGPGTRLLVL.

This chain links TRBV4-1 with TRBJ2-7, with D possibly matching TRBD1 (6 bases). Germline CDR1 and CDR2: MGHRA and YSYEKL. This CDR3 region has 14 residues. V lost 6 bases, J lost 0 bases, and 12 bases lay in between. This CDR3 is CASRYRDNSYEQYF. Here the CDR3 DNA reads TGCGCCAGCAGGTATAGGGACAACTCCTACGAGCAGTACTTC.

V and J are TRBV12-3 or TRBV12-4 and TRBJ2-7, with D unclear. The CDR3 is made up of 16 amino acids. V was shortened by 3 bases and J by 6 bases, with 21 bases between the two germline ends. This chain's CDR3 is CASSFRAVFGESEQYF. CDR3 bases: TGTGCCAGCAGTTTTAGGGCAGTGTTTGGGGAATCCGAGCAGTACTTC.

The V gene is TRBV10-1, the J gene TRBJ1-2; D might be TRBD1 (5 bases). The CDR3 contains 16 residues. CDR1 is WNHNN, CDR2 SYGVQD, per germline (reference sequence). The V and J ends lost 3 bases and 4 bases respectively, with 18 bases between them. The CDR3 DNA reads TGCGCCAGCAGTGATGCTCGACAGTCCCCATCCTATGGCTACACCTTC. It encodes CASSDARQSPSYGYTF.

This chain links TRBV11-2 with TRBJ1-2; D uncertain. The germline V gene has CDR1 SGHAT and CDR2 FQNNGV. The V and J ends lost 5 bases and 8 bases respectively, with 18 bases between them. CDR3 size: 14 residues. The CDR3 spells CASSQDKSFAGYTF. CDR3 nucleotides: TGTGCCAGCAGCCAGGATAAAAGTTTCGCAGGCTACACCTTC.

The table lists this clonotype with many counts. The V call is TRBV5-1, the J call TRBJ2-2; 8 positions match TRBD2. The V segment lost 3 bases and the J segment 0 bases; nucleotides outside the gene matches: 4. The germline V gene has CDR1 SGHRS and CDR2 YFSETQ. This CDR3 region has 16 residues. In DNA, the CDR3 is TGCGCCAGCAGCTCTACTAGCGGTACGAACACCGGGGAGCTGTTTTTT. Translation: CASSSTSGTNTGELFF.

The rearrangement uses TRBV12-3 or TRBV12-4 and TRBJ2-1; perhaps TRBD2 as D (5 bases). Between the trimmed V and J ends, which lost 2 bases and 9 bases, there was a span of 5 bases. The CDR3 runs 11 residues. The CDR3 loop is CASSLSGEQFF. The CDR3 region has the DNA TGTGCCAGCAGTTTAAGCGGTGAGCAGTTCTTC.

This clonotype was recorded a few times. The CDR3 loop reads CASSLIERTSRGETQYF. Here the CDR3 DNA reads TGCGCCAGCAGCTTGATCGAGCGAACTAGCAGAGGAGAGACCCAGTACTTC. The chain combines TRBV5-1 with TRBJ2-5, with D possibly TRBD2 on 6 matching bases. This CDR3 region has 17 residues. Trimming took off 1 base at V and 4 bases at J, with 20 bases between the two ends. Looked up from germline, CDR1 is SGHRS and CDR2 is YFSETQ.

This clonotype has ten or more counts. This chain uses TRBV7-2 with TRBJ2-2, with TRBD1 identical over 7 bases. V lost 6 bases, J lost 4 bases, and 8 bases stayed unmatched. This CDR3 contains 15 residues. Germline CDR1 SGHTA, CDR2 FQGNSA. In DNA, the CDR3 is TGTGCCAGCAGACCATACAGGGGTTCCACCGGGGAGCTGTTTTTT. This gives the protein CASRPYRGSTGELFF.

This clonotype was found a few times. The rearrangement uses TRBV27 and TRBJ2-2; 7 bases are shared with TRBD1. This CDR3 region has 14 residues. Germline assignment: CDR1 MNHEY and CDR2 SMNVEV (reference sequence). V lost 6 bases to trimming and J lost 4 bases; unmatched junction nucleotides: 5. CDR3 nucleotide sequence: TGTGCCAGCAGGACGGGACAGCCCACCGGGGAGCTGTTTTTT. This gives the protein CASRTGQPTGELFF.

The chain has TRBV11-2 and TRBJ2-7, with D perhaps matching TRBD2 (6 bases). This CDR3 region has 15 residues. Trimming pared 1 base from V and 4 bases from J, leaving 14 bases between. Germline CDR1 reads SGHAT; CDR2 reads FQNNGV. The CDR3, as DNA: TGTGCCAGCAGCTTAGTCACGGGACTCATTTACGAGCAGTACTTC. This sequence encodes CASSLVTGLIYEQYF.

The V call is TRBV7-6, the J call TRBJ2-3, with 12 bases aligning to TRBD2. This CDR3 comprises 18 residues. From germline, CDR1 is SGHVS and CDR2 FNYEAQ. The J segment lost 4 bases and the V segment lost 5 bases, leaving 13 bases of the junction unmatched. The CDR3 reads CASSRGLAGFHGADTQYF. The CDR3 nucleotides are TGTGCCAGCAGCCGCGGACTAGCGGGGTTCCACGGGGCAGATACGCAGTATTTT.

This clonotype appeared a few times. The chain uses TRBV12-3 or TRBV12-4 and TRBJ2-2; D is possibly TRBD2 (6 bases). Trimming took off 2 bases at V and 6 bases at J, with 19 bases between the two ends. The CDR3 contains 17 residues. The CDR3 here is CASSLRVGWRESGELFF. The CDR3 nucleotides read TGTGCCAGCAGTTTAAGGGTCGGCTGGAGGGAGTCCGGGGAGCTGTTTTTT.

This clonotype was detected only a few times. The CDR3, as DNA: TGTGCCATCAGAGGGACTAGCGGGAAGGGGTACAATGAGCAGTTCTTC. Amino acid sequence: CAIRGTSGKGYNEQFF. The rearrangement links TRBV10-3 to TRBJ2-1; 13 bases are shared with TRBD2. CDR3 length: 16 residues. Trimming took 6 bases from V and 4 from J; bases not matched to a gene: 6. The V gene's germline CDR1 is ENHRY and CDR2 SYGVKD.

The rearrangement links TRBV20-1 to TRBJ2-1; 14 bases line up with TRBD2. Germline lookup yields CDR1 DFQATT and CDR2 SNEGSKA (reference sequence). The CDR3 is made up of 13 amino acids. Trimming took 3 bases from V and 10 from J; bases not matched to a gene: 2. The CDR3 spells CSARTSGGGEQFF. CDR3 bases: TGCAGTGCTAGGACTAGCGGGGGGGGAGAGCAGTTCTTC.

This clonotype was seen more than once but under ten times. The gene calls are TRBV4-2 and TRBJ2-1; TRBD2 matches 7 bases. Germline CDR1 is LGHNA and CDR2 is YNFKEQ. This CDR3 has 16 amino acids. The V and J ends lost 1 base and 5 bases, in that order; junction bases with no gene match: 8. The CDR3 loop is CASSQGSSGMNNEQFF. CDR3 sequence (DNA): TGTGCCAGCAGCCAAGGATCCAGCGGGATGAACAATGAGCAGTTCTTC.

This clonotype was seen a handful of times. The CDR3 spells CASSLFGRTDTQYF. CDR3 sequence (DNA): TGTGCCAGCAGTCTTTTCGGGAGAACAGATACGCAGTATTTT. This chain connects TRBV11-2 to TRBJ2-3; possibly TRBD2 for D (6 bases). Trimming left V 6 bases short and J 3 bases short, with 13 bases between. This CDR3 has 14 amino acids. The V gene's germline CDR1 is SGHAT and CDR2 FQNNGV.

CDR3 DNA sequence: TGTGCCAGCAGCGTTGGGGTCCGAAAAGTACAAGAGACCCAGTACTTC. The encoded protein is CASSVGVRKVQETQYF. The rearrangement uses TRBV7-2 and TRBJ2-5; no firm D call. V was shortened by 5 bases and J by 2 bases, with 18 bases between the two germline ends. Germline V gives CDR1 SGHTA, CDR2 FQGNSA. The length of the CDR3 is 16 residues.

This clonotype appeared a few times. The chain carries TRBV20-1 and TRBJ2-7; D remains unclear. The CDR3 extends over 11 amino acids. Germline V lookup: CDR1 DFQATT, CDR2 SNEGSKA (reference sequence). V was cut by 6 bases and J by 2 bases, with 8 bases left in between. CDR3 coding DNA: TGCAGTGCCGCGCGCACCTACGAGCAGTACTTC. This translates into CSAARTYEQYF.

The table lists this clonotype with a few counts. V gene TRBV10-3 combines with J gene TRBJ2-3, with TRBD1 matching 8 bases. The V and J ends lost 2 bases and 4 bases, in that order; junction bases with no gene match: 5. Germline-derived CDR1 and CDR2 are ENHRY and SYGVKD. This CDR3 comprises 15 residues. This CDR3 reads CAISETAGGADTQYF. CDR3 coding DNA: TGTGCCATCAGTGAGACTGCAGGGGGCGCAGATACGCAGTATTTT.

This clonotype was recorded a few times. The chain combines TRBV5-6 with TRBJ1-3, with D possibly being TRBD1 (5 bases). The CDR3 has 16 residues. Trimming left V 2 bases short and J 6 bases short, with 18 bases between. Germline-derived CDR1 and CDR2 are SGHDT and YYEEEE. The CDR3 bases are TGTGCCAGCAGCTTCCCCCCGGGGGGTAAGGAAAACACCATATATTTT. It codes for CASSFPPGGKENTIYF.

The chain carries TRBV5-6 and TRBJ2-4, with TRBD1 as a possible D gene (5 bases). The CDR3 length is 13 residues. The germline V gene has CDR1 SGHDT and CDR2 YYEEEE. V was shortened by 4 bases and J by 8 bases, with 13 bases between the two germline ends. CDR3 region: CASSRTTEDIQYF. In nucleotides, the CDR3 is TGTGCCAGCAGCAGGACGACAGAGGACATTCAGTACTTC.

The rearrangement joins TRBV3-1 to TRBJ2-5; D gene uncertain. CDR1 and CDR2 from the germline V gene are LGHDT and YNNKEL (reference sequence). V was trimmed by 4 bases and J by 5 bases, leaving 11 bases between them. CDR3 length: 13 amino acids. CDR3 amino acids: CASSPKYGETQYF. The CDR3, as DNA: TGTGCCAGCAGCCCCAAATATGGCGAGACCCAGTACTTC.